Listed below are T cell receptor beta chains from one sample, sequenced in a study of blood T cell repertoires in COVID-19. Sequencing used immunoSEQ multiplex PCR; TCRdb keeps in-frame clones, though not all of them. The profile shows over 100,000 clones, 85% to 90% of them singletons. The sequencing input was peripheral blood. The receptor set was obtained from a man over 45 with active COVID-19. CDR3s include the opening cysteine and the closing phenylalanine or tryptophan. D genes are given only for firm matches. The size field is filled for only some rows; it gives once, few, many or a size class.

TGCAGTGCTAGTTATTACAGCAAAGTTCATGCAACTAATGAAAAACTGTTTTTT	CSASYYSKVHATNEKLFF	NA	TRBJ1-4	TRBV20-1	NA
TGTGCCAGCAGAAGGGACAAGTTCGGGGAGCTGTTTTTT	CASRRDKFGELFF	NA	TRBJ2-2	TRBV6-5	few
TGTGCCAGCAGCTTATCCAGGGCGGGGGTGAGCTCCTACGAGCAGTACTTC	CASSLSRAGVSSYEQYF	TRBD2	TRBJ2-7	TRBV7-8	NA
TGTGCCAGCAGGCTCAATTACAGGCTGGGGAATCTCTTT	CASRLNYRLGNLF	NA	TRBJ1-1	TRBV6-5	few
TGCAGTGCTAGTTCCCCGATTATGGTCGGGGGGCGGGGCACAGATACGCAGTATTTT	CSASSPIMVGGRGTDTQYF	NA	TRBJ2-3	TRBV20-1	NA
TGTGCCAGCAGCCCATGGGAGGGTCGGTATGGCTACACCTTC	CASSPWEGRYGYTF	NA	TRBJ1-2	TRBV7-9	NA
TGTGCCAGCAGCTCAGCGACGACTAGCGGGGGGGCCGGCGATGAGCAGTTCTTC	CASSSATTSGGAGDEQFF	TRBD2	TRBJ2-1	TRBV7-2	NA
TGCGCCAGCAGTGAGTCGGCGGGACAGGGGCAAGAGACCCAGTACTTC	CASSESAGQGQETQYF	TRBD1	TRBJ2-5	TRBV10-2	NA
TGTGCCATCAGTGAGTCTCGCCCGGAGACCTACAATGAGCAGTTCTTC	CAISESRPETYNEQFF	NA	TRBJ2-1	TRBV10-3	NA
TGTGCCATCAGTGAGCGGCAGGGGGTTAACGAGCAGTACTTC	CAISERQGVNEQYF	TRBD1	TRBJ2-7	TRBV10-3	NA